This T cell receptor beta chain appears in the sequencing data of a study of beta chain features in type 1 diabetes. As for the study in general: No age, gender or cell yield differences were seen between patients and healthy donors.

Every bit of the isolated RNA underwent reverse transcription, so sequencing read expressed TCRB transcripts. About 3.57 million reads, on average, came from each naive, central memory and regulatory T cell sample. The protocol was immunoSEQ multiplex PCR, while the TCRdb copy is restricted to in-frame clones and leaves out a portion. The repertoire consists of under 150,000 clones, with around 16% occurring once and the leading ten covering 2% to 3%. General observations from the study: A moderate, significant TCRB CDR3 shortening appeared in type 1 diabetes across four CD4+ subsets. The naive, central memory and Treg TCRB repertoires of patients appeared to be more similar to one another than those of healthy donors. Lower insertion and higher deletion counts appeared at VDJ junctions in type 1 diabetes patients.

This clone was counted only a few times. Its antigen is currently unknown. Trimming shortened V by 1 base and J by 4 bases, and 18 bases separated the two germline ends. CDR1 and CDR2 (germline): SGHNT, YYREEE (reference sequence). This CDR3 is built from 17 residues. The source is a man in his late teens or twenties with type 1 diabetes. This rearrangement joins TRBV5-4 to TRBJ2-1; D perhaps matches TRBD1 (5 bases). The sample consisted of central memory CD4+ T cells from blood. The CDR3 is CASSLLKGASQYNEQFF. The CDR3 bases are TGTGCCAGCAGCTTGCTCAAAGGGGCTAGTCAATACAATGAGCAGTTCTTC.